The rows below give T cell receptor beta chains drawn from one sample of a study of T cell changes during pregnancy in multiple sclerosis. The assay was immunoSEQ multiplex PCR, and TCRdb's table has in-frame clones only and misses some. The data contain around 130,000 clones, around 95% of them singletons. Sequenced material: peripheral blood, taken after pregnancy. The receptor source for this set is a female donor with multiple sclerosis, enrolled in a pregnancy study. The CDR3 runs from the conserved cysteine through the conserved F or W. D genes are given only for firm matches. Rows may omit the clone size; those that give it use once, few, many or a size class.

D gene: TRBD1
V gene: TRBV29-1
J gene: TRBJ2-6
clone size: -
CDR3 DNA: TGCAGCGCAAAGACCCGGGACAGGGTCTCCGGGGCCAACGTCCTGACTTTC
CDR3 protein: CSAKTRDRVSGANVLTF

D gene: -
V gene: TRBV13
J gene: TRBJ2-7
clone size: -
CDR3 DNA: TGTGCCAGCAGCTTAGGCTCGGGGCAGTACTTC
CDR3 protein: CASSLGSGQYF

D gene: -
V gene: TRBV18
J gene: TRBJ1-2
clone size: -
CDR3 DNA: TGTGCCAGCTCACCACTTGCCAGGGAGGCAGACTACACCTTC
CDR3 protein: CASSPLAREADYTF

D gene: -
V gene: TRBV30
J gene: TRBJ2-5
clone size: -
CDR3 DNA: TGTGCCTGGAGAGGACTGTACCAAGAGACCCAGTACTTC
CDR3 protein: CAWRGLYQETQYF

D gene: -
V gene: TRBV5-1
J gene: TRBJ1-2
clone size: -
CDR3 DNA: TGCGCCAGCAGCTTGGGGGGGGAATCCCTTGGCTACACCTTC
CDR3 protein: CASSLGGESLGYTF

D gene: -
V gene: TRBV28
J gene: TRBJ2-7
clone size: -
CDR3 DNA: TGTGCCAGCAGTTTGTGGCAGGGCCCCTCCTACGAGCAGTACTTC
CDR3 protein: CASSLWQGPSYEQYF

D gene: -
V gene: TRBV4-1
J gene: TRBJ1-4
clone size: -
CDR3 DNA: TGCGCCAGCAGCCAAGACGGGGGGGGATGGTTGGCAACTAATGAAAAACTGTTTTTT
CDR3 protein: CASSQDGGGWLATNEKLFF

D gene: -
V gene: TRBV19
J gene: TRBJ1-5
clone size: -
CDR3 DNA: TGTGCCAGTAAGGAGGGAAGGAGCAATCAGCCCCAGCATTTT
CDR3 protein: CASKEGRSNQPQHF

D gene: -
V gene: TRBV19
J gene: TRBJ2-7
clone size: -
CDR3 DNA: TGTGCCAGTAGTACGCCGGGACTGATCTACGAGCAGTACTTC
CDR3 protein: CASSTPGLIYEQYF

D gene: TRBD1
V gene: TRBV7-8
J gene: TRBJ2-7
clone size: -
CDR3 DNA: TGTGCCAGCAGCTTAGGACAGGGTTTCATCTACGAGCAGTACTTC
CDR3 protein: CASSLGQGFIYEQYF

D gene: -
V gene: TRBV27
J gene: TRBJ2-7
clone size: -
CDR3 DNA: TGTGCCAGCAGTTTACCAGGGTATCCCTACGAGCAGTACTTC
CDR3 protein: CASSLPGYPYEQYF

D gene: -
V gene: TRBV1
J gene: TRBJ2-7
clone size: -
CDR3 DNA: TGCACCAGCAGCCAACGGTCGAGCGGGAGGTCCCACGAGCAGTACTTC
CDR3 protein: CTSSQRSSGRSHEQYF

D gene: -
V gene: TRBV27
J gene: TRBJ1-5
clone size: -
CDR3 DNA: TGTGCCAGCAGTCCTCTCCCAGGGAAAAGGGACAATCAGCCCCAGCATTTT
CDR3 protein: CASSPLPGKRDNQPQHF

D gene: TRBD1
V gene: TRBV28
J gene: TRBJ1-1
clone size: -
CDR3 DNA: TGTGCCACCCAGACAGGGGCACAGGAAGCTTTCTTT
CDR3 protein: CATQTGAQEAFF

D gene: -
V gene: TRBV4-3
J gene: TRBJ1-2
clone size: -
CDR3 DNA: TGCGCCAGCAGCCAAGATTTGAGGGGAGGAGGGTATGGCTACACCTTC
CDR3 protein: CASSQDLRGGGYGYTF

D gene: -
V gene: TRBV6-6
J gene: TRBJ2-1
clone size: -
CDR3 DNA: TGTGCCAGCAGGCTCCACGGGGATGAGCAGTTCTTC
CDR3 protein: CASRLHGDEQFF

D gene: -
V gene: TRBV7-6
J gene: TRBJ2-2
clone size: -
CDR3 DNA: TGTGCCAGCAGCTTAAGTGGGAGGTCGAACACCGGGGAGCTGTTTTTT
CDR3 protein: CASSLSGRSNTGELFF

D gene: TRBD2
V gene: TRBV7-9
J gene: TRBJ2-7
clone size: -
CDR3 DNA: TGTGCCAGCATCAAGACTAGCGGGAGTTACGAGCAGTACTTC
CDR3 protein: CASIKTSGSYEQYF

D gene: TRBD2
V gene: TRBV14
J gene: TRBJ2-3
clone size: -
CDR3 DNA: TGTGCCAGCAGCCCAAGGTCATCGGGGGGGCTCACAGATACGCAGTATTTT
CDR3 protein: CASSPRSSGGLTDTQYF

D gene: TRBD1
V gene: TRBV2
J gene: TRBJ1-3
clone size: -
CDR3 DNA: TGTGCCAGCAGCCAGGGGGGCCCCCTCTCTGGAAACACCATATATTTT
CDR3 protein: CASSQGGPLSGNTIYF

D gene: TRBD2
V gene: TRBV19
J gene: TRBJ2-5
clone size: -
CDR3 DNA: TGTGCCAGTACCGTGACTAGCGGAAGGGTAGAGACCCAGTACTTC
CDR3 protein: CASTVTSGRVETQYF

D gene: -
V gene: TRBV9
J gene: TRBJ2-7
clone size: -
CDR3 DNA: TGTGCCAGCAGCGTAGCAGGAACCGGCGAGTACGAGCAGTACTTC
CDR3 protein: CASSVAGTGEYEQYF

D gene: -
V gene: TRBV12-5
J gene: TRBJ2-2
clone size: -
CDR3 DNA: TGTGCTAGTGGTTTGATAACAGGGTCTCCCGGGGAGCTGTTTTTT
CDR3 protein: CASGLITGSPGELFF

D gene: -
V gene: TRBV25-1
J gene: TRBJ2-3
clone size: -
CDR3 DNA: TGTGCCAGCAGTGAAGTCGGTAGCACAGATACGCAGTATTTT
CDR3 protein: CASSEVGSTDTQYF

D gene: TRBD2
V gene: TRBV7-9
J gene: TRBJ2-7
clone size: -
CDR3 DNA: TGTGCCAGCAGCCCGACTAGCGGGTCGAACGAGCAGTACTTC
CDR3 protein: CASSPTSGSNEQYF

D gene: -
V gene: TRBV19
J gene: TRBJ1-1
clone size: once
CDR3 DNA: TGTGCCAGTAGTTATCTTGCGACAGAAGCTTTCTTT
CDR3 protein: CASSYLATEAFF

D gene: TRBD1
V gene: TRBV10-1
J gene: TRBJ1-5
clone size: -
CDR3 DNA: TGCGCCATCGGGACAGGGGAGGGTCCTAGCAATCAGCCCCAGCATTTT
CDR3 protein: CAIGTGEGPSNQPQHF

D gene: -
V gene: TRBV30
J gene: TRBJ1-2
clone size: -
CDR3 DNA: TGTGCCTGGAGTGTACAGGTCCCCAAATCATGGTTCTGGGGCTACACCTTC
CDR3 protein: CAWSVQVPKSWFWGYTF

D gene: -
V gene: TRBV27
J gene: TRBJ2-7
clone size: once
CDR3 DNA: TGTGCCAGCAGCCAACGGGGGTACGAGCAGTACTTC
CDR3 protein: CASSQRGYEQYF

D gene: TRBD1
V gene: TRBV15
J gene: TRBJ1-2
clone size: -
CDR3 DNA: TGTGCCACCAGCAGAGAGGGGACAGGGAACTATGGCTACACCTTC
CDR3 protein: CATSREGTGNYGYTF

D gene: -
V gene: TRBV5-8
J gene: TRBJ2-1
clone size: -
CDR3 DNA: TGTGCCAGCAGCCCCGATATAGCTCAGAATTATGAGCAGTTCTTC
CDR3 protein: CASSPDIAQNYEQFF

D gene: -
V gene: TRBV28
J gene: TRBJ1-5
clone size: -
CDR3 DNA: TGTGCCAGCAGTTTGGGACACGAGAATCAGCCCCAGCATTTT
CDR3 protein: CASSLGHENQPQHF

D gene: -
V gene: TRBV28
J gene: TRBJ2-1
clone size: -
CDR3 DNA: TGTGCCAGCATGCTGGGACTGGGCGCGAGCTCCTACAATGAGCAGTTCTTC
CDR3 protein: CASMLGLGASSYNEQFF

D gene: -
V gene: TRBV7-9
J gene: TRBJ2-1
clone size: once
CDR3 DNA: TGTGCCAGCACCGGTGGAGGAGGTGAGCAGTTCTTC
CDR3 protein: CASTGGGGEQFF

D gene: TRBD1
V gene: TRBV27
J gene: TRBJ2-2
clone size: -
CDR3 DNA: TGTGCCAGCAGCTCCCTCGACAGGGTAGACGGGGAGCTGTTTTTT
CDR3 protein: CASSSLDRVDGELFF

D gene: -
V gene: TRBV18
J gene: TRBJ1-1
clone size: -
CDR3 DNA: TGTGCCAGCTCAAACTTACCCGGGACACGGGAGAACACTGAAGCTTTCTTT
CDR3 protein: CASSNLPGTRENTEAFF

D gene: -
V gene: TRBV11-2
J gene: TRBJ1-3
clone size: -
CDR3 DNA: TGTGCCAGCAGCTTAGTCGGAGGCTCTGGAAACACCATATATTTT
CDR3 protein: CASSLVGGSGNTIYF

D gene: TRBD1
V gene: TRBV6-5
J gene: TRBJ1-2
clone size: -
CDR3 DNA: TGTGCCAGCAGTTCTGACAGGGGGATCTATGGCTACACCTTC
CDR3 protein: CASSSDRGIYGYTF

D gene: -
V gene: TRBV25-1
J gene: TRBJ2-7
clone size: -
CDR3 DNA: TGTGCCAGCAGTGCGGCGACAGTTTCCTACGAGCAGTACTTC
CDR3 protein: CASSAATVSYEQYF

D gene: -
V gene: TRBV7-2
J gene: TRBJ2-3
clone size: -
CDR3 DNA: TGTGCCAGCAGCTCCAGTAGCACAGATACGCAGTATTTT
CDR3 protein: CASSSSSTDTQYF

D gene: -
V gene: TRBV4-2
J gene: TRBJ1-5
clone size: -
CDR3 DNA: TGTGCCAGCAGCCAAGACCTACTTAGCAATCAGCCCCAGCATTTT
CDR3 protein: CASSQDLLSNQPQHF

D gene: -
V gene: TRBV9
J gene: TRBJ2-6
clone size: -
CDR3 DNA: TGTGCCAGCAGCGTAGCCCTCTCTGGGGCCAACGTCCTGACTTTC
CDR3 protein: CASSVALSGANVLTF

D gene: TRBD2
V gene: TRBV19
J gene: TRBJ2-2
clone size: -
CDR3 DNA: TGTGCCAGTAACCCCATTCGAGCGGGAGCTTCATCCGGGGAGCTGTTTTTT
CDR3 protein: CASNPIRAGASSGELFF

D gene: TRBD2
V gene: TRBV6-4
J gene: TRBJ2-7
clone size: once
CDR3 DNA: TGTGCCAGCAGCGTAGCGGGCGGAAGCTCCTACGAGCAGTACTTC
CDR3 protein: CASSVAGGSSYEQYF